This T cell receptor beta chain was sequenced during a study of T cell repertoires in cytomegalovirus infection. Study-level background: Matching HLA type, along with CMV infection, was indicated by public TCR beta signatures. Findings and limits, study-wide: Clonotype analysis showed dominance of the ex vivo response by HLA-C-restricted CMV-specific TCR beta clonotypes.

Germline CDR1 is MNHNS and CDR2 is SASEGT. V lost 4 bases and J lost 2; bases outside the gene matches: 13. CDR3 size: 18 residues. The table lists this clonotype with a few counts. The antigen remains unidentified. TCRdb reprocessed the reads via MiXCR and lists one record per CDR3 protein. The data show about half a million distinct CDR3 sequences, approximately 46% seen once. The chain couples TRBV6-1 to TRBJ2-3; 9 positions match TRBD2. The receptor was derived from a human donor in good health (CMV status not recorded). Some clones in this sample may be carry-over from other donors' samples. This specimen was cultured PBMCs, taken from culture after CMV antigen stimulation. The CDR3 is CASSGAALAGAYTDTQYF. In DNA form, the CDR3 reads TGTGCCAGCAGTGGAGCTGCTTTAGCGGGGGCCTACACAGATACGCAGTATTTT.